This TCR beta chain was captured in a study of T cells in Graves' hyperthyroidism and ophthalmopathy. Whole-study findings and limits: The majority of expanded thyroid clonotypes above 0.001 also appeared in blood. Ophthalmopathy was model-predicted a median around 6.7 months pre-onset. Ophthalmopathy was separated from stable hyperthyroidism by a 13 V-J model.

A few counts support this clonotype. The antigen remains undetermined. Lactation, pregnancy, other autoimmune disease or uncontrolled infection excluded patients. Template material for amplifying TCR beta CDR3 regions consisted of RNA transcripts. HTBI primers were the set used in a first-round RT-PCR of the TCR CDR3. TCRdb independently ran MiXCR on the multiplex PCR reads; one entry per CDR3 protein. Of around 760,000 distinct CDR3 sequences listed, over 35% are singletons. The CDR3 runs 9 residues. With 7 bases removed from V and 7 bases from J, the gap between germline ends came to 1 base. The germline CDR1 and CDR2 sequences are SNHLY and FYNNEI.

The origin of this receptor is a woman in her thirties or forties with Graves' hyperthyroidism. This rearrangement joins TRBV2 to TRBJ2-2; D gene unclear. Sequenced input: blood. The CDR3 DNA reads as TGTGCCAGCAACGGGGAGCTGTTTTTT. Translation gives CASNGELFF.